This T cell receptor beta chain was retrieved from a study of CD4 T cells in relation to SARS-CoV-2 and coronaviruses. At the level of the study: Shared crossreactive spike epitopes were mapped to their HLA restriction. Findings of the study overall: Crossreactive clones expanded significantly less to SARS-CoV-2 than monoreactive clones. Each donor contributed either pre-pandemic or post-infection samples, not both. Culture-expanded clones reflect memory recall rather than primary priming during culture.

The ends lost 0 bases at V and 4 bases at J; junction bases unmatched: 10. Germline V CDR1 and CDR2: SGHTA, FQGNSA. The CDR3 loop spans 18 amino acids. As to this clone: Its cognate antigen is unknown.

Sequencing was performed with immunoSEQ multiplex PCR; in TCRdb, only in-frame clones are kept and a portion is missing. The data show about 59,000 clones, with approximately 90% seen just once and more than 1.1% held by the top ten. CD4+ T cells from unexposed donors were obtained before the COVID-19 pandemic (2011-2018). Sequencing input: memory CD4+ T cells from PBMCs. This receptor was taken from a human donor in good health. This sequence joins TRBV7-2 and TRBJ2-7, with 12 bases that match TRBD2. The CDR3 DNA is TGTGCCAGCAGCTTAGCGTCGCTAGCGGGAGGGCTGATTTACGAGCAGTACTTC. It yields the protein CASSLASLAGGLIYEQYF. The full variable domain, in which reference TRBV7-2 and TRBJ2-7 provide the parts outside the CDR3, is GAGVSQSPSNKVTEKGKDVELRCDPISGHTALYWYRQSLGQGLEFLIYFQGNSAPDKSGLPSDRFSAERTGGSVSTLTIQRTQQEDSAVYLCASSLASLAGGLIYEQYFGPGTRLTVT.